This T cell receptor (beta chain) was retrieved from a study of T cell responses to AZD1222 COVID-19 vaccine. Points on this clone: Its target is unknown.

Produced via immunoSEQ multiplex PCR; TCRdb's table is partial and in-frame only. Of 90,000 to 110,000 clones detected, 70% to 90% appear once; the ten largest clones hold about 2.7%. Trimming shortened V by 5 bases and J by 1 base, and 12 bases separated the two germline ends. Per germline, CDR1 SGHTA and CDR2 FQGNSA. The CDR3 length is 15 residues. Study observations and caveats: Donors were chiefly white British, with a greater number of females, and clonal diversity was perhaps underestimated. Reportedly, nearly half of unique spike TCRs recognized epitopes outside B.1.351/B.1.1.7 mutations.

This TCR was sampled from an adult in good health. V usage is TRBV7-2 and J usage is TRBJ2-1; D unresolved. The sample in question was peripheral blood, obtained on day 0 of AZD1222 vaccination. CDR3 sequence: CASSKTWGSYNEQFF. CDR3 DNA sequence: TGTGCCAGCAGCAAGACGTGGGGATCCTACAATGAGCAGTTCTTC.